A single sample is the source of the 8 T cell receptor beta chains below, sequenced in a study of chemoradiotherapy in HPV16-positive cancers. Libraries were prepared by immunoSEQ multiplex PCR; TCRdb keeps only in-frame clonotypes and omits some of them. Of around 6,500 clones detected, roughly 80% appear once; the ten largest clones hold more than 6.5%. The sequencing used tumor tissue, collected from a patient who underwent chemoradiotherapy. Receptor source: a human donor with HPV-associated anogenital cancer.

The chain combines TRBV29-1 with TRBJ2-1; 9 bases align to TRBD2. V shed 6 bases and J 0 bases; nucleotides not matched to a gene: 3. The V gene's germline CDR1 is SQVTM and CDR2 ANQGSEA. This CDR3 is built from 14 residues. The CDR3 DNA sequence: TGCAGCGTAAGCGGGGGGAGCTCCTACAATGAGCAGTTCTTC. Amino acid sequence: CSVSGGSSYNEQFF.

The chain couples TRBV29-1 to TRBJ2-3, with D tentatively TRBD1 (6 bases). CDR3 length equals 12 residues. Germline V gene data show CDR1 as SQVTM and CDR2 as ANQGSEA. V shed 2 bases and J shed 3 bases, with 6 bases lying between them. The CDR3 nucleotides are TGCAGCGTTGAACAGGGGACAGATACGCAGTATTTT. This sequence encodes CSVEQGTDTQYF.

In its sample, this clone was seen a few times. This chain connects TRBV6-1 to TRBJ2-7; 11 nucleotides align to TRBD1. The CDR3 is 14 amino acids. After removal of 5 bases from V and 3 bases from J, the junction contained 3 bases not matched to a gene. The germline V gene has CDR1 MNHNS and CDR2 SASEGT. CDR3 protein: CASSTGTGGYEQYF. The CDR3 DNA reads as TGTGCCAGCAGTACCGGGACAGGGGGCTACGAGCAGTACTTC.

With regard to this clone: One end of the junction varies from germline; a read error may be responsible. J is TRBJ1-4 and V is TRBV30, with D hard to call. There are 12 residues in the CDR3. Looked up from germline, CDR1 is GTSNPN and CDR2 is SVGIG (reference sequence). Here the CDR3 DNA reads TGTGCCTGGAGTGCCCCGGGCGGCGGGAAATTCTTT. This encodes CAWSAPGGGKFF.

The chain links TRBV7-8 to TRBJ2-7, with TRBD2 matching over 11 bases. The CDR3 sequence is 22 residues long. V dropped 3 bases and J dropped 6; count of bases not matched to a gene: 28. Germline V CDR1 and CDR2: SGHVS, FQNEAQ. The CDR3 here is CASSFRDSQIVGLAGGGSEQYF. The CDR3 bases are TGTGCCAGCAGCTTCCGGGACAGCCAGATAGTGGGTCTAGCGGGGGGAGGGAGCGAGCAGTACTTC.

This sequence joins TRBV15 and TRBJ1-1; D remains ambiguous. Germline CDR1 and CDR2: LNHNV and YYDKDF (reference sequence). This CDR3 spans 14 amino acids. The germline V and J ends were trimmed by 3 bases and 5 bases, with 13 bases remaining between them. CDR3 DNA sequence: TGTGCCACCAGCAGTGTCGGAAAGTGGACTGAAGCTTTCTTT. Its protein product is CATSSVGKWTEAFF.

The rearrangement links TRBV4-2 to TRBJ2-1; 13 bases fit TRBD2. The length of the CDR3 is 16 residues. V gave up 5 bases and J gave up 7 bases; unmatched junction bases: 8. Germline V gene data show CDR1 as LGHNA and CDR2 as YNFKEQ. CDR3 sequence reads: CASSLHGTSGINEQFF. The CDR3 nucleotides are TGTGCCAGCAGCTTGCACGGGACTAGCGGGATAAATGAGCAGTTCTTC.

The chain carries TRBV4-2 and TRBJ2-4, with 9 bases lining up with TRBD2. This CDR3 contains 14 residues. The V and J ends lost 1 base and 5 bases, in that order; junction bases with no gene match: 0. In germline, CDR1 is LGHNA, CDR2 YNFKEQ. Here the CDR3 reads CASSQVAGENIQYF. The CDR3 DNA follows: TGTGCCAGCAGCCAAGTAGCGGGGGAAAACATTCAGTACTTC.